This T cell receptor (beta chain) was recorded in a study of metastatic and nonmetastatic thyroid tumors. Overall study context: For malignant and benign thyroid patients, tumor or nodule tissue and blood were the sources whose repertoires were compared.

A note on this clone: Its antigen remains unidentified.

Study-level findings and limits: In both blood and tumor samples, TCR beta diversity was reported significantly higher for malignant than benign nodules.

After removal of 5 bases from V and 8 bases from J, the junction contained 6 bases not matched to a gene. The V gene's germline CDR1 is MNHEY and CDR2 SMNVEV (reference sequence). This CDR3 contains 13 residues. Under the authors' procedure: The study's classifier, a distant-metastasis tool for papillary thyroid cancer, was built using CDR3 differences across clinicopathological groups. MiXCR reprocessed the PCR reads for TCRdb. TCRdb, not the authors, supplied the V and J calls. The repertoire consists of about 15,000 clones, with about 31% occurring once and the leading ten covering approximately 7%. Thyroid surgery had not been preceded by any treatment in any patient.

Sequenced input: tumor tissue. V usage is TRBV27 and J usage is TRBJ2-4, with TRBD1 matching over 7 bases. This clonotype originated in a female donor with papillary thyroid cancer or a benign thyroid nodule (not recorded which). Some clones in this sample may be carry-over from other donors' samples. The CDR3 spells CASSPRQGYIQYF. The CDR3 nucleotides are TGTGCCAGCAGTCCGCGACAGGGATACATTCAGTACTTC.